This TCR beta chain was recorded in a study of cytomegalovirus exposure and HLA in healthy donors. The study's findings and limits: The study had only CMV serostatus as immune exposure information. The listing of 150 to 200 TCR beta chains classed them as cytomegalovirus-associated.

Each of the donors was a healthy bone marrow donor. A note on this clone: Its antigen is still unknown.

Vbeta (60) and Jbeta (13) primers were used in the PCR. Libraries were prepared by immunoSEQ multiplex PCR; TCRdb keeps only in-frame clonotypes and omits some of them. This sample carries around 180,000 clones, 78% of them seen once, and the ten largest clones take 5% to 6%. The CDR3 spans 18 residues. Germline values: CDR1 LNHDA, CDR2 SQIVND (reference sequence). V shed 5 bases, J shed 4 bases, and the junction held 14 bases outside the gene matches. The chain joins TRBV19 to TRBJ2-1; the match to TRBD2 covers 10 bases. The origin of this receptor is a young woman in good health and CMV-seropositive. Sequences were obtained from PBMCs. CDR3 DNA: TGTGCCAGTAGTCCAGAGCGGGGGGGGTGGGACCCTTACAATGAGCAGTTCTTC. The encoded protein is CASSPERGGWDPYNEQFF. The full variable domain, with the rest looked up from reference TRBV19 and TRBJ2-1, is DGGITQSPKYLFRKEGQNVTLSCEQNLNHDAMYWYRQDPGQGLRLIYYSQIVNDFQKGDIAEGYSVSREKKESFPLTVTSAQKNPTAFYLCASSPERGGWDPYNEQFFGPGTRLTVL.